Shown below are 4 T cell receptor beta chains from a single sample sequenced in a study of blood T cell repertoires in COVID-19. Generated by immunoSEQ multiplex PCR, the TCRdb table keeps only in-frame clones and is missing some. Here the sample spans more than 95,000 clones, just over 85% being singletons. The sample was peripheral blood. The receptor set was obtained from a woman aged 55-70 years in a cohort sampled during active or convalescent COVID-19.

CDR3 sequence reads: CASSPLGGDYGYTF. Here the CDR3 DNA reads TGTGCCAGCAGTCCTCTAGGGGGGGACTATGGCTACACCTTC. The V call is TRBV7-8, the J call TRBJ1-2; a weak D match, TRBD1 (6 bases). Germline assignment: CDR1 SGHVS and CDR2 FQNEAQ. The CDR3 covers 14 residues. With 6 bases removed from V and 3 bases from J, the gap between germline ends came to 14 bases.

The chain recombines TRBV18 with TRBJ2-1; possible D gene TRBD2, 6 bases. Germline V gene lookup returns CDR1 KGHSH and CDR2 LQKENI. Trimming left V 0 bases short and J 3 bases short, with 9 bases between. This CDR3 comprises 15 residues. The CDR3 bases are TGTGCCAGCTCACCACCCCGCGGGGTCTACAATGAGCAGTTCTTC. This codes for CASSPPRGVYNEQFF.

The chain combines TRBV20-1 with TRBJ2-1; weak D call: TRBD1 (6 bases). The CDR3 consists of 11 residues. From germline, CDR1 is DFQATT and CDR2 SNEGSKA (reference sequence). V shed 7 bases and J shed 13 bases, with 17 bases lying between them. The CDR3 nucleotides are TGCAGTGTCCCAAGTCGGACAGATCAGTTCTTC. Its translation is CSVPSRTDQFF.

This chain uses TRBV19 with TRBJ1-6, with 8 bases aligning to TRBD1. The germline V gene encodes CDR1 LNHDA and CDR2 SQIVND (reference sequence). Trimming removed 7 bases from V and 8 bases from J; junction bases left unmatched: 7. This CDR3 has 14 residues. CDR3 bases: TGTGCCAGTACCGGACAGGGCTTTTATTCACCCCTCCACTTT. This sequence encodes CASTGQGFYSPLHF.